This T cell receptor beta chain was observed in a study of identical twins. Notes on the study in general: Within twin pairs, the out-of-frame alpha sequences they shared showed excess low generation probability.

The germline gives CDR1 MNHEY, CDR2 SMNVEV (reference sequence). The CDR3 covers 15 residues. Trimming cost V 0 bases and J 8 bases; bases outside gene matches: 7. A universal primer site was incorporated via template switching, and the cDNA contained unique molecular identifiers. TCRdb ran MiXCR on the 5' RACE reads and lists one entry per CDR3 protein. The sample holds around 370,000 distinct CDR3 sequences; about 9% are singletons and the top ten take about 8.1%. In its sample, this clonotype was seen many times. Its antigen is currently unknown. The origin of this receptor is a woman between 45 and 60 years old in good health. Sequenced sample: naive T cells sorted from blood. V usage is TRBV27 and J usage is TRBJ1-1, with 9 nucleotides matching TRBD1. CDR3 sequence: CASSLSPGTGMEAFF. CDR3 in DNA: TGTGCCAGCAGTTTATCACCCGGGACAGGGATGGAAGCTTTCTTT.